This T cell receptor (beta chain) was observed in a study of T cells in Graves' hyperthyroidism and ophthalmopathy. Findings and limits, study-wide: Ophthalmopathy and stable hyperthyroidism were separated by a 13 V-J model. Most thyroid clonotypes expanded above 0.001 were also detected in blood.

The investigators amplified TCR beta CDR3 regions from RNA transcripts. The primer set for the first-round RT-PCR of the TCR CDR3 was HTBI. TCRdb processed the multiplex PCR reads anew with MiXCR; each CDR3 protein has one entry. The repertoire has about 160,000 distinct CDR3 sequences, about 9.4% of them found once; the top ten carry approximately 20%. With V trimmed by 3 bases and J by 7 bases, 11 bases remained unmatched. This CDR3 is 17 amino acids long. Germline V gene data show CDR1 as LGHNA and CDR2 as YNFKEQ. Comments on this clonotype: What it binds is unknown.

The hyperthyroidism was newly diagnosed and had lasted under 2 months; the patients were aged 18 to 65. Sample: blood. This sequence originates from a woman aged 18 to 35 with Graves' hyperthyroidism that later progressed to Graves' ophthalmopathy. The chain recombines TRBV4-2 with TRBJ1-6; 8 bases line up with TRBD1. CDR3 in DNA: TGTGCCAGCAGCCAGCCCCTTTGGGGACAGGACAATTCACCCCTCCACTTT. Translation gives CASSQPLWGQDNSPLHF.